This T cell receptor beta chain was captured in a study of post-analysis software for immune sequencing data (dated by TCRdb to between 2015 and 2016). Context from the whole study: Disease courses on record covered relapsing-remitting, secondary progressive and progressive-relapsing multiple sclerosis, though some patients had no subtype annotation. Patient repertoires were compared against about a dozen previously published healthy control repertoires from donors aged roughly 6 to 28 years. A subset of samples was prepared in parallel using single-end sample barcoding, then pooled and co-amplified after Illumina adapter ligation. What the research found in general, with its limitations: Significantly higher frequencies in patients than in controls were found for roughly five TRBV segments, including TRBV5-6, TRBV5-1 and TRBV20-1. Normalized Chao1 diversity was significantly lower in multiple sclerosis patients than controls, suggesting substantial peripheral T-cell clonal expansion. The multiple sclerosis patient group was slightly younger than the control group. Strong co-clustering of samples prepared in the same batch was shown by direct clustering with F measure, prompting a batch-effect correction.

V is cut back by 2 bases and J by 3 bases, with 7 bases in the junction unmatched. As encoded in the germline V gene, CDR1 is KGHSH while CDR2 is LQKENI. The CDR3 measures 16 amino acids from cysteine to phenylalanine. The only DNA kept is the CDR3, 48 bases in frame from the first base. With respect to this clonotype: Its antigen is unknown. No base qualities exist here, and no much larger clone lies one base off it.

To demonstrate the VDJtools post-analysis software, the study profiled TCR beta repertoires from the peripheral blood of approximately twelve young patients with multiple sclerosis. The patients with multiple sclerosis were children and adolescents between roughly 6 and 17 years of age. The method behind the library was PCR. Sequencing was performed on an Illumina HiSeq 2500. To reduce PCR and sequencing biases, unique molecular identifiers were incorporated into the TCR beta cDNA libraries. About 500,000 cDNA molecules were obtained per 1 to 10 million input T cells, so each molecule approximated one T cell. The patient libraries were prepared and sequenced using the same protocol as the earlier healthy control dataset. Within a given batch, samples were prepared together, multiplexed and sequenced on the same HiSeq lane. From the authors' description of their analysis: Raw barcoded reads were processed with MIGEC, and single-read molecular identifier groups were discarded before consensus assembly and CDR3 extraction. VDJtools was used for post-analysis of the clonotype tables, with diversity normalized by down-sampling every dataset to the smallest sample size. Repertoire overlap clustering matched CDR3 amino acid but not nucleotide sequences to correct batch-related cross-sample contamination. TCRdb applied fastp at Q25 and MiXCR to the public reads, then kept only in-frame beta chains. Each entry is one CDR3 protein sequence, shown with its most common DNA and genes. These V and J calls originate from TCRdb's pipeline instead of the authors' own analysis. The sample table shows about 200,000 distinct CDR3 sequences, and 25% to 35% are seen once. Together, the top ten hold 3.4% of the sample.

The sample consisted of blood. The chain was built from TRBV18 and TRBJ1-2, with 9 junctional bases fitting TRBD1. The receptor was derived from a girl aged 2 to 17 with multiple sclerosis. The CDR3 has the sequence CASSPATGGLYYGYTF. The nucleotides are TGTGCCAGCTCACCAGCCACAGGGGGCCTCTACTATGGCTACACCTTC.